This T cell receptor (beta chain) was captured by sequencing in a study of T cells after yellow fever vaccination. This clonotype has more than one count but fewer than ten. TCRdb analysed the 5' RACE reads with MiXCR anew, one entry per CDR3 protein. The sample records 510,000 or so distinct CDR3 sequences, about a fifth being singletons. Trimming removed 5 bases from V and 5 bases from J, with 9 bases in between. The CDR3 runs 13 residues. CDR1 and CDR2 from the germline V gene are SGHTA and FQGNSA. This chain joins TRBV7-2 and TRBJ2-2; D might be TRBD1 or TRBD2, each matching 5 bases. This sequence originates from a man in his thirties or forties who received the YFV17D yellow fever vaccine. Material: PBMCs, obtained 15 days after the yellow fever booster vaccination. The CDR3 sequence: CASSKGPTGELFF. Written as DNA, the CDR3 is TGTGCCAGCAGCAAGGGACCTACCGGGGAGCTGTTTTTT. Using reference TRBV7-2 and TRBJ2-2 for the parts outside the CDR3, the full variable domain is GAGVSQSPSNKVTEKGKDVELRCDPISGHTALYWYRQSLGQGLEFLIYFQGNSAPDKSGLPSDRFSAERTGGSVSTLTIQRTQQEDSAVYLCASSKGPTGELFFGEGSRLTVL.